This T cell receptor (beta chain) was sequenced for a study of cytomegalovirus exposure and HLA in healthy donors. Study-level results: Follow-up analysis seemed to connect common viral pathogens with several of the most significant clusters identified.

The PCR ran on 60 Vbeta and 13 Jbeta primers. Using immunoSEQ multiplex PCR, the repertoire was profiled, and TCRdb retains in-frame clones only, with some absent. The repertoire includes about 110,000 clones, 79% of them detected once, and 2.5% to 3% sits in the top ten. This clone occurred a few times. The target antigen is unknown. Trimming shortened V by 4 bases and J by 5 bases, and 14 bases separated the two germline ends. The CDR3 runs to 14 residues. Germline V gene data show CDR1 as LGHNT and CDR2 as FRNRAP. The clonotype originates from a woman between 18 and 29 years old in good health and CMV-seropositive. The sequencing input was PBMCs. The V and J genes are TRBV12-5 and TRBJ1-1, with D possibly being TRBD1 (5 bases). CDR3 sequence (DNA): TGTGCTAGTGGTTCTCCCGGGACTGGGACTGAAGCTTTCTTT. Translated: CASGSPGTGTEAFF.